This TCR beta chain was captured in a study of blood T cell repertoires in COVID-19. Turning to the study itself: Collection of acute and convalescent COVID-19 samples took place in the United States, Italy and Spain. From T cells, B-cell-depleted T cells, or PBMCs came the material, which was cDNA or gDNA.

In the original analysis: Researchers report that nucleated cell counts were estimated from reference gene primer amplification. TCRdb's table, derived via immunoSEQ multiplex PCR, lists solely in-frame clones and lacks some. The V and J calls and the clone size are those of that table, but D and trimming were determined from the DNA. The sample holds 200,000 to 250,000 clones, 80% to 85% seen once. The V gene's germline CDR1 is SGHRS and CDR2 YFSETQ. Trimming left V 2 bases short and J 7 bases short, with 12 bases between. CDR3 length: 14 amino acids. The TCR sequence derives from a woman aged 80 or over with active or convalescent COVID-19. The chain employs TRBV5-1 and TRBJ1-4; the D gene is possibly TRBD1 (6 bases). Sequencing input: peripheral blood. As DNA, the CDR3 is TGCGCCAGCAGCTTAGGGACAAGATCTGAAAAACTGTTTTTT. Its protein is CASSLGTRSEKLFF.